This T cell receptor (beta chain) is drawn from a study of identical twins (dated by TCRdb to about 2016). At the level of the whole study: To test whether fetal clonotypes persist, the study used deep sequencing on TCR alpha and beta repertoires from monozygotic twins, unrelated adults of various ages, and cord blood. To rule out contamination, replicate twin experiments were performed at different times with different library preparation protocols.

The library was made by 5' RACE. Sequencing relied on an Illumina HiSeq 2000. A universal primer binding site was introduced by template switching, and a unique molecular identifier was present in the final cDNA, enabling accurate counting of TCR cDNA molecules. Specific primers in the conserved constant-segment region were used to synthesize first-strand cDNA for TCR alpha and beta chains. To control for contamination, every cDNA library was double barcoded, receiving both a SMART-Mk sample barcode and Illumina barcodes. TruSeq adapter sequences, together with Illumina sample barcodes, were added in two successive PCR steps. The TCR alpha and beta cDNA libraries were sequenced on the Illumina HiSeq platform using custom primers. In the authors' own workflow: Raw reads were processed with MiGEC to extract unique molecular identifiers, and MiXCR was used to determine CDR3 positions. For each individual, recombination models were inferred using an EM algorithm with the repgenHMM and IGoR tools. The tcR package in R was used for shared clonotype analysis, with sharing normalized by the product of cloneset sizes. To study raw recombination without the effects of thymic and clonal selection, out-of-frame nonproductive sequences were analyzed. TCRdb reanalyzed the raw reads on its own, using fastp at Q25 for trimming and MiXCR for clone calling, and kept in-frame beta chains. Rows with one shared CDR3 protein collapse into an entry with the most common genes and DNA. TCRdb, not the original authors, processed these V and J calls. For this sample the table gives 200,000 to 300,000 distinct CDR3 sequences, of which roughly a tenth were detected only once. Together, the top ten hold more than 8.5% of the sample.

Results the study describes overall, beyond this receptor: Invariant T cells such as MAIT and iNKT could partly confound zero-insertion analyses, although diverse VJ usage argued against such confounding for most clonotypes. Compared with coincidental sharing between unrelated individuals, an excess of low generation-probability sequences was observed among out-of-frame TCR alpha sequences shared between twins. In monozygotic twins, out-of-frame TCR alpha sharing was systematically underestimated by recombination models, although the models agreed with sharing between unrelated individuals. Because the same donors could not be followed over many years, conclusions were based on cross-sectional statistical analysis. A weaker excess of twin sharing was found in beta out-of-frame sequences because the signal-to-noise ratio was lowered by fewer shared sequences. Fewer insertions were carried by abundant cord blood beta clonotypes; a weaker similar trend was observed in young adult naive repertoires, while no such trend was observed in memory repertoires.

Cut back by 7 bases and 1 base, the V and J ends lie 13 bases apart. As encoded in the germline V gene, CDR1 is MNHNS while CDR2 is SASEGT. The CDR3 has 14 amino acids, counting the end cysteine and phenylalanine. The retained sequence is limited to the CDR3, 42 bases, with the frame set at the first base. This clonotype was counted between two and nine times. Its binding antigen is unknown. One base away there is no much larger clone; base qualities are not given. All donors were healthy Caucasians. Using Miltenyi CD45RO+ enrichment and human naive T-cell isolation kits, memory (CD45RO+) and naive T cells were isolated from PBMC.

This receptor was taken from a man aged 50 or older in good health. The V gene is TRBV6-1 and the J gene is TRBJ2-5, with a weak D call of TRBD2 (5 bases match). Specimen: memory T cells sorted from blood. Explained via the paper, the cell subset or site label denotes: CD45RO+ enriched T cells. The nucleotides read TGTGCCAGCAAGGAGGTCCCGCCCCAAGAGACCCAGTACTTC. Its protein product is CASKEVPPQETQYF.